The subject of this entry is one TCR beta chain. The antigen remains undetermined. The assay was immunoSEQ multiplex PCR, and TCRdb's table has in-frame clones only and misses some. This repertoire shows some 30,000 clones, roughly 80% found once; its top ten account for 14%. Before sequencing, viral peptide pools were used by the ViraFEST assay to expand antigen-specific CD4+ T cells. It was after roughly ten days of culture that CD4+ T cells were isolated. Participants were given two doses of BNT162b2 or mRNA-1273 vaccine. Each vaccine recipient was nucleocapsid antibody negative and had no prior SARS-CoV-2 infection. This entry is derived from a study of vaccination effects on CD4 cells after COVID-19. Study overall: Post-vaccine specimens arrived a median 72 days past the second dose. Study outcomes and limitations: Researchers report that only 1 of 255 vaccine-induced clones in healthy vaccinees cross-reacted with common cold coronaviruses. Clones that were induced by infection or by vaccine showed marked contraction late after vaccination.

This TCR was recovered from a human donor who received a COVID-19 vaccine. Sequencing used CD4+ T cells from PBMCs cultured with HCoV-229E spike peptides, obtained after COVID-19 vaccination.

CDR3 residues: CASSVGGSNSPLHF. CDR3 coding DNA: TGTGCCAGCAGCGTAGGGGGCTCTAATTCACCCCTCCACTTT. V is TRBV9 and J is TRBJ1-6; D is possibly TRBD1 (5 bases). The CDR3 runs to 14 residues. The germline gives CDR1 SGDLS, CDR2 YYNGEE. The V gene lost 0 bases and the J gene lost 6 bases, with 7 bases spanning the gap.